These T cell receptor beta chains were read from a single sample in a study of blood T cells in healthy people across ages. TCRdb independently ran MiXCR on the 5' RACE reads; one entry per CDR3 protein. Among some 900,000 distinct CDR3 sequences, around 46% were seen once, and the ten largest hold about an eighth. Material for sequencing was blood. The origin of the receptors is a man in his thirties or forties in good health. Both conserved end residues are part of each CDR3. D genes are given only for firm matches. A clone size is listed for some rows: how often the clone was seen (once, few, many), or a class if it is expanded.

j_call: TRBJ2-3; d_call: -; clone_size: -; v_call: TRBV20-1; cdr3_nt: TGCAGTGCTAGAGTGGATCCAGGAATAGATACGCAGTATTTT; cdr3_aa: CSARVDPGIDTQYF
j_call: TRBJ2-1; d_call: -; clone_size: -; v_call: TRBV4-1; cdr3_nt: TGCGCCAGCAGCCAGGGCGACAGGCCCTCCTACAATGAGCAGTTCTTC; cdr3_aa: CASSQGDRPSYNEQFF
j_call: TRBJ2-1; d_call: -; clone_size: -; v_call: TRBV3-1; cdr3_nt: TGTGTCAGCAGCCAAGGACCGGGACGGAGCTCCTACAATGAGCAGTTCTTC; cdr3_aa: CVSSQGPGRSSYNEQFF
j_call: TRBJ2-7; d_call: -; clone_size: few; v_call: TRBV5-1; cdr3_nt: TGCGCCAGCAGAACAGGAATGATCGAGGGGACCTACGAGCAGTACTTC; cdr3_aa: CASRTGMIEGTYEQYF
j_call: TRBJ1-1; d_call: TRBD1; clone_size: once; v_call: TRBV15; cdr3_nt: TGTGCCACCAGCAGAGATTCCCGGGACAGGGGACCGAACACTGAAGCTTTCTTT; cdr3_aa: CATSRDSRDRGPNTEAFF
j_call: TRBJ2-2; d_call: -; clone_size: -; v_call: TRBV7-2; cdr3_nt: TGTGCCAGCAGCTGGGTGTCGCAGGGAACCGGGGAGCTGTTTTTT; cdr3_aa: CASSWVSQGTGELFF
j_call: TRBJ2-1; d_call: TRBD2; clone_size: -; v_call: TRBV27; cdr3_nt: TGTGCCAGCAGTTCCAACCCGGGGGGGACGCAGTTCTTC; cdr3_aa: CASSSNPGGTQFF
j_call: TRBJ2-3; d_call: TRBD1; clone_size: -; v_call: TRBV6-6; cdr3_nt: TGTGCCAGCAGTTACCTCGGACAGGTAGATACGCAGTATTTT; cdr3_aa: CASSYLGQVDTQYF
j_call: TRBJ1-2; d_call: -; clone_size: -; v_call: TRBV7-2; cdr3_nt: TGTGCCAGCAGCCTTAGCGGGTGGTATGGCTACACCTTC; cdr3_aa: CASSLSGWYGYTF
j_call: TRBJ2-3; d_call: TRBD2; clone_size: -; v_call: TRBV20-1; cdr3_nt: TGCAGTGCGAAGACTAGCAAGCTACTCACAGATACGCAGTATTTT; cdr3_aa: CSAKTSKLLTDTQYF
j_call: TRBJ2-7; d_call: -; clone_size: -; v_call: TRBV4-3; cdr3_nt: TGCGCCAGCAGCCAAGTTCTTGGGACAAGGTCATACGAGCAGTACTTC; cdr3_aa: CASSQVLGTRSYEQYF
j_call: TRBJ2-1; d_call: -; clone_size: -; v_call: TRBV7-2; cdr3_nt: TGTGCCAGCAGCCCCGACCGGTGGGGGAATGAGCAGTTCTTC; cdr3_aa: CASSPDRWGNEQFF
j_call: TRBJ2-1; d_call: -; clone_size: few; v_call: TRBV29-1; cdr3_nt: TGCAGCGTTCAGACCCGGAACGAAAATGAGCAGTTCTTC; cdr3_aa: CSVQTRNENEQFF
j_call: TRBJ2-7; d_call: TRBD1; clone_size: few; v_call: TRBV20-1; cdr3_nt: TGCAGTGCTAGAGGGGACAGGCTTGGGTCTTACGAGCAGTACTTC; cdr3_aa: CSARGDRLGSYEQYF
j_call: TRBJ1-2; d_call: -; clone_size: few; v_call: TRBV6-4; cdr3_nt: TGTGCCAGCAGTGACGGGGGACCCCGGGTCTATGGCTACACCTTC; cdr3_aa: CASSDGGPRVYGYTF
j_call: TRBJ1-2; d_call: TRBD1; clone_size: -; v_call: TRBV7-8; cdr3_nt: TGTGCCAGCAGCTTCTACAGGGGGCCTAACTATGGCTACACCTTC; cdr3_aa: CASSFYRGPNYGYTF
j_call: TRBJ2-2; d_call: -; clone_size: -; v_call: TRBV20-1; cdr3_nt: TGCAGTGTTCCGGGACGTTCGGGGGAGCTGTTTTTT; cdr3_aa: CSVPGRSGELFF
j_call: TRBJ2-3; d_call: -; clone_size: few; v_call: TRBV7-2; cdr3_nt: TGTGCCAGCAGCCGCTACGGATCTACGCAGTATTTT; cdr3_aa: CASSRYGSTQYF
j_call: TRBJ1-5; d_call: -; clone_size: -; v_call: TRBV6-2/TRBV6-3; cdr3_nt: TGTGCCAGTAGTTACTCGAAGACAGGAAGGAATCAGCCCCAGCATTTT; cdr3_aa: CASSYSKTGRNQPQHF
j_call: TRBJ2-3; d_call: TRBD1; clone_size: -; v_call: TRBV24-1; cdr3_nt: TGTGCCACCAGGAGACAGGGGAGCACAGATACGCAGTATTTT; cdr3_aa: CATRRQGSTDTQYF
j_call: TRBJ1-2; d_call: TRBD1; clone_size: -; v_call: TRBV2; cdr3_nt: TGTGCCAGCAGTGATCTGACAGGGGCTGGCTACACCTTC; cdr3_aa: CASSDLTGAGYTF
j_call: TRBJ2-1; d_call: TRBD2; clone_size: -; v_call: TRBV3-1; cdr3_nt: TGTGCCAGCAGTCTCCCGGGACTAGCGGGGGGCCACTTACTTAATGAGCAGTTCTTC; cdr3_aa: CASSLPGLAGGHLLNEQFF
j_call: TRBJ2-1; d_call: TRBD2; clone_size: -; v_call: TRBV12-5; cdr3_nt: TGTGCTAGTGGAACAAGACTAGCGGGACCCTACAATGAGCAGTTCTTC; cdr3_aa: CASGTRLAGPYNEQFF
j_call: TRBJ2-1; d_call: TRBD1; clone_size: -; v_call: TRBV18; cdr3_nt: TGTGCCAGCTCACCCGGGACAGGGGGCCTCAGTGAGCAGTTCTTC; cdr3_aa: CASSPGTGGLSEQFF
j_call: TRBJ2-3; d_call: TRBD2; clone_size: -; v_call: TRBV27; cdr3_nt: TGTGCCAGCAGTAAGCCGACTAGCTTTGGCACAGATACGCAGTATTTT; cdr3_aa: CASSKPTSFGTDTQYF
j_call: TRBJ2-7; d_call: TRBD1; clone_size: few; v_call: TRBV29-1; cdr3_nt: TGCAGCGTTGAATTTGGGACAGGGGTTTACGAGCAGTACTTC; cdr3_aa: CSVEFGTGVYEQYF
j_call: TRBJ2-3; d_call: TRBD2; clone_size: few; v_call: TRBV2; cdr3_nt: TGTGCCAGCACTATACGACTAGCGGGGAGCACAGATACGCAGTATTTT; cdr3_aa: CASTIRLAGSTDTQYF
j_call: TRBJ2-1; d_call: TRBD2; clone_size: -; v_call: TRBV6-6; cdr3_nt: TGTGCCAGCAAAGGACTAGCGGGGGGGGATGAGCAGTTCTTC; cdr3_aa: CASKGLAGGDEQFF
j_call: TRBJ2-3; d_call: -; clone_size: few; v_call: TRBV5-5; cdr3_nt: TGTGCCAGCAGCTTGGAGCAGGACACAGATACGCAGTATTTT; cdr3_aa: CASSLEQDTDTQYF
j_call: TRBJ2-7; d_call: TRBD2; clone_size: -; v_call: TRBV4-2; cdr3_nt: TGTGCCAGCAGCCAAGATTGGGGGGGATACGAGCAGTACTTC; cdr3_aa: CASSQDWGGYEQYF
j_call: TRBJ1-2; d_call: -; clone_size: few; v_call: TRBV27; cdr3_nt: TGTGCCAGCAGTTTATATGCCGGTGGGAATGGCTACACCTTC; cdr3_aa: CASSLYAGGNGYTF
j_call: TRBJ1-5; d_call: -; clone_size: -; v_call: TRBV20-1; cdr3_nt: TGCAGTGCTAGAGATGATGGACGGGTCAATCAGCCCCAGCATTTT; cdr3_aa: CSARDDGRVNQPQHF
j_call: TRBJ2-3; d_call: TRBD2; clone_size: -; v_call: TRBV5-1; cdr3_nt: TGCGCCAGCCGGACTAGCGGAGGGGCAGGAGTAGATACGCAGTATTTT; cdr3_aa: CASRTSGGAGVDTQYF
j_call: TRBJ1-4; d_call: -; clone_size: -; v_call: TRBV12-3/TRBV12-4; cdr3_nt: TGTGCCAGCAGGAACCGCCGGTTCGAAAAACTGTTTTTT; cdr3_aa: CASRNRRFEKLFF
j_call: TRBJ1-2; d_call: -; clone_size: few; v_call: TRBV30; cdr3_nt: TGTGCCTGGAACGGAAGGGAGGCCTATGGCTACACCTTC; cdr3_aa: CAWNGREAYGYTF
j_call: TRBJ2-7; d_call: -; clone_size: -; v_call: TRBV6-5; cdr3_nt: TGTGCCAGCAGTTACTCTCAGGGAAGGTTCTACGAGCAGTACTTC; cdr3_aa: CASSYSQGRFYEQYF
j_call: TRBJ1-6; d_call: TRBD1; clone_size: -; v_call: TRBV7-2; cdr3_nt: TGTGCCAGCAGCTCCCGGGACAGGATCTCCTATAATTCACCCCTCCACTTT; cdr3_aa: CASSSRDRISYNSPLHF
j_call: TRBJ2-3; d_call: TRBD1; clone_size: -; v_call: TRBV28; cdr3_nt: TGTGCCAGCAGGCCTTTACGGGACAGGGGCACAGATACGCAGTATTTT; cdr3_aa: CASRPLRDRGTDTQYF
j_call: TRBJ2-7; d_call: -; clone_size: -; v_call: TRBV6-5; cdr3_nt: TGTGCCAGCAGCCTAGGAAAGGGTTCCTACGAGCAGTACTTC; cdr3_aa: CASSLGKGSYEQYF
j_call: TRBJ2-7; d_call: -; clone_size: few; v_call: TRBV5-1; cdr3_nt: TGCGCCAGCAACACAGGGTCCTCCTACGAGCAGTACTTC; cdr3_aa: CASNTGSSYEQYF
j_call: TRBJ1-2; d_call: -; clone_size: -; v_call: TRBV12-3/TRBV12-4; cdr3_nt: TGTGCCAGCAGTTTCGGGTACTCCCCACCAAATGGCTACACCTTC; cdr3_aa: CASSFGYSPPNGYTF